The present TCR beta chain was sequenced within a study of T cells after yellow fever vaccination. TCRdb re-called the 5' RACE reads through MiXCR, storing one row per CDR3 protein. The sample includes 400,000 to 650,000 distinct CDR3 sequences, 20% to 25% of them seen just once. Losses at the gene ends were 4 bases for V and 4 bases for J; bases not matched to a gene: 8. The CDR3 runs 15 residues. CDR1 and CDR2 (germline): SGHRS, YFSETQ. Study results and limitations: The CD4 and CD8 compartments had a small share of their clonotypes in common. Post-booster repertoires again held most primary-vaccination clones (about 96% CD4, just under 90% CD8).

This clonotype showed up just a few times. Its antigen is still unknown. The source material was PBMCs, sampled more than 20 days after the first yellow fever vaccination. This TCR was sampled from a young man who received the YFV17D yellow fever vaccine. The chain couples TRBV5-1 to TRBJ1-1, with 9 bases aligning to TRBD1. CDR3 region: CASSPPGQGSTEAFF. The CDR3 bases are TGCGCCAGCAGCCCCCCGGGACAGGGTTCCACTGAAGCTTTCTTT.